The 11 T cell receptor beta chains reported below all come from one sample, sequenced in a study of CD8+CD57+ T cells in acquired aplastic anemia. Patients picked for sequencing had shown CD8+CD57+ cell expansion detected by flow cytometry. Profiling that covered TCR beta VDJ and CDR3 relied on genomic DNA as its template. One entry per CDR3 protein results from TCRdb running MiXCR on the reads. The data show 450,000 to 600,000 distinct CDR3 sequences, around 30% seen once. The sample consisted of sorted CD4+, CD8+, or CD8+CD57+ T cells (not recorded which) from PBMCs. These receptors were collected from a human donor with aplastic anemia.

There are many counts of this clonotype. The rearrangement joins TRBV6-2 or TRBV6-3 to TRBJ1-5; D not certain. The CDR3 contains 13 residues. Per germline, CDR1 MNHEY and CDR2 SVGEGT. Trimming took 1 base from V and 3 from J, leaving 4 bases between them. The CDR3 loop is CASSYFANQPQHF. In nucleotides, the CDR3 is TGTGCCAGCAGTTACTTTGCCAATCAGCCCCAGCATTTT.

On this clonotype itself: A much larger clone differs from this one at a single base, so this may be a read error. This chain connects TRBV6-1 to TRBJ1-2; a possible D gene is TRBD1 (5 bases). The CDR3 is made up of 13 amino acids. Germline loops: CDR1 MNHNS, CDR2 SASEGT. Trimming stripped 8 bases from V and 12 bases from J, with 22 bases between. The CDR3: CASPLTSGDQDTF. CDR3 coding DNA: TGTGCCAGCCCCTTAACCTCGGGGGATCAGGACACCTTC.

Many counts were recorded for this clonotype. The chain links TRBV19 to TRBJ1-3; 7 bases map to TRBD1. The germline CDR1 and CDR2 sequences are LNHDA and SQIVND (reference sequence). The junction had 6 bases not matched to a gene; V was cut back by 5 bases and J by 2 bases. This CDR3 region has 15 residues. This CDR3 is CASSLTGNTGNTIYF. DNA of the CDR3: TGTGCCAGTAGTTTGACAGGGAATACTGGAAACACCATATATTTT.

This clonotype was seen just once. This sequence joins TRBV2 and TRBJ2-3; D uncertain. The CDR3 runs 12 residues. Germline V gene lookup returns CDR1 SNHLY and CDR2 FYNNEI. Trimming took off 7 bases at V and 5 bases at J, with 10 bases between the two ends. The CDR3 DNA follows: TGTGCCAGCAATCCAAGTAAAGATACGCAGTATTTT. Its protein is CASNPSKDTQYF.

Regarding this clonotype: A single base separates this from a much larger clone, so it may be a read error. The chain combines TRBV6-1 with TRBJ1-5; D not resolved. CDR3 length: 14 residues. Trimming cost V 7 bases and J 1 base, with 11 bases left between them. CDR1 MNHNS and CDR2 SASEGT come from the germline V gene. CDR3 sequence (DNA): TGTGCCAGCACCGACCCCCCGAGCAATCAGCCCCAGCATTTT. This translates into CASTDPPSNQPQHF.

This clonotype was seen at least ten times. This chain uses TRBV19 with TRBJ1-1; no clear D. Per the germline V gene, CDR1 is LNHDA and CDR2 is SQIVND (reference sequence). Trimming removed 6 bases at V and 8 bases at J, with 16 bases between. The CDR3 contains 13 residues. The CDR3 bases are TGTGCCAGTAGCAACCCCTTTGTGGGCGAAGCTTTCTTT. Its protein product is CASSNPFVGEAFF. The whole variable domain, remainder taken from reference TRBV19 and TRBJ1-1, is DGGITQSPKYLFRKEGQNVTLSCEQNLNHDAMYWYRQDPGQGLRLIYYSQIVNDFQKGDIAEGYSVSREKKESFPLTVTSAQKNPTAFYLCASSNPFVGEAFFGQGTRLTVV.

The chain uses TRBV15 and TRBJ1-1; D remains unclear. CDR3 length: 16 residues. Trimming took 3 bases from V and 4 from J, leaving 18 bases between them. The V gene's germline CDR1 is LNHNV and CDR2 YYDKDF (reference sequence). CDR3 in amino acids: CATSRASGRTGTEAFF. CDR3 DNA sequence: TGTGCCACCAGCAGGGCTAGCGGGAGGACGGGCACTGAAGCTTTCTTT.

The rearrangement joins TRBV20-1 to TRBJ2-7, with 8 bases lining up with TRBD2. V lost 8 bases and J lost 0; bases outside the gene matches: 9. This CDR3 has 14 amino acids. The germline V gene encodes CDR1 DFQATT and CDR2 SNEGSKA (reference sequence). DNA of the CDR3: TGCAGTAGTACCAAGGCGGGGGGCTCCTACGAGCAGTACTTC. Translating it yields CSSTKAGGSYEQYF.

This clonotype was detected a few times. This chain connects TRBV6-1 to TRBJ1-6, with 7 bases aligning to TRBD1. The CDR3 consists of 15 residues. The germline V gene encodes CDR1 MNHNS and CDR2 SASEGT. V trimming: 6 bases; J trimming: 6 bases; junction bases outside the gene matches: 8. The CDR3 sequence: CASRPPGQINSPLHF. CDR3 bases: TGTGCCAGCAGACCTCCGGGACAGATTAATTCACCCCTCCACTTT.

This clonotype has a handful of counts. Since a much larger clone is just one base distant, this may be a read error. The rearrangement links TRBV19 to TRBJ1-5; tentatively, D is TRBD1 (5 bases). Germline V gene lookup returns CDR1 LNHDA and CDR2 SQIVND (reference sequence). The CDR3 is 15 residues long. The CDR3 DNA is TGTGCCGGTAGTACTAGCAGAAGGGGTCATCAGCCCCAGCATTTT. This sequence encodes CAGSTSRRGHQPQHF.

In this sample, this clonotype turned up many times. The chain carries TRBV6-4 and TRBJ1-6; 7 positions match TRBD1. CDR1 MRHNA and CDR2 SNTAGT come from the germline V gene. With V trimmed by 5 bases and J by 6 bases, 7 bases remained unmatched. The CDR3 runs 15 residues. The CDR3 loop reads CASSPTGSANSPLHF. The CDR3 coding sequence is TGTGCCAGCAGTCCGACAGGGTCGGCTAATTCACCCCTCCACTTT.